This T cell receptor (beta chain) was captured by sequencing in a study of blood T cell repertoires in COVID-19. Here immunoSEQ multiplex PCR was the method, and the copy in TCRdb shows in-frame clones only, minus some. Here the sample spans 270,000 or so clones, approximately 80% being singletons. The specimen sequenced was peripheral blood. The clonotype comes from a woman aged 60 to 75 with active or convalescent COVID-19.

The CDR3 DNA is TGTGCCAGCAGCTTAGGGGCGGGGGGACCCGCGACAGATACGCAGTATTTT. Its protein is CASSLGAGGPATDTQYF. V and J are TRBV7-6 and TRBJ2-3; 8 nucleotides line up with TRBD2. V lost 1 base to trimming and J lost 3 bases; unmatched junction nucleotides: 9. CDR1 and CDR2 from the germline V gene are SGHVS and FNYEAQ. This CDR3 has 17 residues.